Listed here are 27 T cell receptor beta chains from one sample, sequenced in a study of response to subunit inactivated influenza vaccine. TCRdb re-analysed the RT-PCR reads in MiXCR, keeping a single row per CDR3 protein. This repertoire shows about 650,000 distinct CDR3 sequences, approximately 15% found once; its top ten account for roughly 12%. The material was PBMCs from blood, obtained about 13 days after vaccination. These receptor sequences come from a man aged 45-60 years who received an inactivated influenza vaccine.

About this clonotype itself: A clone one base away is much larger, so this may be a read error. Likely a read error: the CDR3 ends without its conserved phenylalanine or tryptophan. V usage is TRBV12-3 or TRBV12-4 and J usage is TRBJ2-7, with TRBD2 identical over 10 bases. The junction had 7 bases not matched to a gene; V was cut back by 2 bases and J by 3 bases. The CDR3 length is 16 residues. CDR3 sequence: CASSLRVAGGFYEQYI. In nucleotides, the CDR3 is TGTGCCAGCAGTTTACGGGTAGCGGGGGGTTTCTACGAGCAGTACATC.

This clonotype was found a few times. The V and J genes are TRBV20-1 and TRBJ2-5; D gene unclear. The CDR3 has 13 amino acids. Deletions cut 4 bases from V and 6 bases from J, with 15 bases between. Germline V lookup: CDR1 DFQATT, CDR2 SNEGSKA (reference sequence). This CDR3 is CSAIFGQTKTQYF. In nucleotides, the CDR3 is TGCAGTGCTATATTCGGCCAGACAAAGACCCAGTACTTC.

As regards this clonotype: A much larger clonotype is one base distant, so this may be a read error. This chain links TRBV5-6 with TRBJ2-1; TRBD1 agrees at 7 bases. The trim removed 6 bases at V and 15 bases at J, leaving 12 bases unmatched. Germline V gives CDR1 SGHDT, CDR2 YYEEEE. This CDR3 has 12 amino acids. The CDR3 DNA follows: TGTGCCAGCACCCGGGCGAGGGGGCCGCCGTTCTTC. Its protein product is CASTRARGPPFF.

The sample holds a few counts of this clonotype. The chain recombines TRBV20-1 with TRBJ2-1, with D unclear. V shed 4 bases and J shed 2 bases, with 12 bases lying between them. The CDR3 is made up of 14 amino acids. Germline lookup yields CDR1 DFQATT and CDR2 SNEGSKA (reference sequence). The CDR3 DNA reads TGCAGTGCTAACCAGGCCCTCCCCTACAATGAGCAGTTCTTC. It codes for CSANQALPYNEQFF.

The CDR3 is CASSLGGGRAGETQYF. The CDR3 bases are TGCGCCAGCAGCTTGGGCGGAGGGCGAGCAGGAGAGACCCAGTACTTC. V gene TRBV5-1 combines with J gene TRBJ2-5; possible D gene TRBD2, 6 bases. The CDR3 totals 16 residues. Per germline, CDR1 SGHRS and CDR2 YFSETQ. The V end was cut by 0 bases, the J end by 4 bases, with 16 bases between.

This clonotype was detected only a few times. The CDR3 DNA reads as TGCAGTGGAGGAGCGGGGGTCGAGCAGTACTTC. It yields the protein CSGGAGVEQYF. The rearrangement links TRBV20-1 to TRBJ2-7; 8 bases match TRBD2. V lost 7 bases, J lost 6 bases, and 5 bases stayed unmatched. The germline CDR1 and CDR2 sequences are DFQATT and SNEGSKA (reference sequence). The length of the CDR3 is 11 residues.

This clonotype was recorded at least ten times. This chain links TRBV29-1 with TRBJ1-5; D is undetermined. Trimming stripped 4 bases from V and 3 bases from J, with 7 bases between. CDR3 size: 12 residues. In germline, CDR1 is SQVTM, CDR2 ANQGSEA. Here the CDR3 reads CSVGQSNQPQHF. The CDR3 nucleotides are TGCAGCGTTGGCCAGTCCAATCAGCCCCAGCATTTT.

J is TRBJ2-2 and V is TRBV7-2, with D perhaps TRBD2 (5 bases). CDR3 size: 16 residues. The germline V gene has CDR1 SGHTA and CDR2 FQGNSA. V was trimmed by 5 bases and J by 2 bases, leaving 15 bases between them. Here the CDR3 reads CASSLTGYANTGELFF. The DNA of the CDR3 is TGTGCCAGCAGCCTGACGGGGTACGCCAACACCGGGGAGCTGTTTTTT. The full variable domain, rest sourced from reference TRBV7-2 and TRBJ2-2, is GAGVSQSPSNKVTEKGKDVELRCDPISGHTALYWYRQSLGQGLEFLIYFQGNSAPDKSGLPSDRFSAERTGGSVSTLTIQRTQQEDSAVYLCASSLTGYANTGELFFGEGSRLTVL.

The rearrangement joins TRBV20-1 to TRBJ2-4; perhaps TRBD1 as D (5 bases). The V end was cut by 6 bases, the J end by 0 bases, with 18 bases between. The length of the CDR3 is 16 residues. Germline CDR1 and CDR2: DFQATT and SNEGSKA (reference sequence). The CDR3: CSAPIRQGIAKNIQYF. CDR3 in DNA: TGCAGTGCCCCGATTAGGCAGGGTATAGCCAAAAACATTCAGTACTTC.

This chain connects TRBV10-3 to TRBJ2-7; D gene unclear. The CDR3 length is 13 residues. Germline V gives CDR1 ENHRY, CDR2 SYGVKD. V was cut by 7 bases and J by 2 bases, with 12 bases left in between. CDR3 nucleotides: TGTGCCATCATAAACTGGAAGACCTACGAGCAGTACTTC. This gives the protein CAIINWKTYEQYF.

The sample holds a few counts of this clonotype. V and J are TRBV29-1 and TRBJ2-1; no definite D call. This CDR3 region has 15 residues. Between the trimmed V and J ends, which lost 4 bases and 0 bases, there was a span of 13 bases. Germline V gene lookup returns CDR1 SQVTM and CDR2 ANQGSEA. The CDR3: CSVGVPPSSYNEQFF. In DNA, the CDR3 is TGCAGCGTTGGTGTCCCCCCGAGCTCCTACAATGAGCAGTTCTTC.

The table lists this clonotype with a few counts. The J gene is TRBJ2-5, the V gene TRBV20-1; D is possibly TRBD2 (5 bases). CDR1 is DFQATT and CDR2 is SNEGSKA in the germline V gene (reference sequence). CDR3 size: 14 residues. V lost 4 bases and J 5 bases, leaving 17 bases between the germline ends. DNA for the CDR3: TGCAGTGCTAAAAAAGGTCCTAGCTTGGAGACCCAGTACTTC. Residues: CSAKKGPSLETQYF.

This clonotype has a handful of counts. The chain has TRBV24-1 and TRBJ2-7; the D gene is possibly TRBD2 (7 bases). Germline V CDR1 and CDR2: KGHDR, SFDVKD. This CDR3 has 15 amino acids. Deletions cut 3 bases from V and 5 bases from J, with 16 bases between. The CDR3: CATSDPGGGGDEQYF. In DNA form, the CDR3 reads TGTGCCACCAGTGATCCGGGAGGCGGGGGCGACGAGCAGTACTTC.

This clonotype was detected a few times. The V and J genes are TRBV12-3 or TRBV12-4 and TRBJ1-5; 7 bases are shared with TRBD1. J lost 9 bases, V lost 4 bases, and 9 bases had no gene match. The CDR3 loop spans 14 amino acids. The DNA for the CDR3 is TGTGCCAGCAGTTCGGCAGGGGGAGGGGGGCCCCAGCATTTT. Protein product: CASSSAGGGGPQHF.

V is TRBV4-3 and J is TRBJ1-1, with D possibly TRBD1 on 5 matching bases. Germline lookup yields CDR1 LGHNA and CDR2 YSLEER. The CDR3 contains 17 residues. Trimming took 4 bases from V and 1 from J, leaving 19 bases between them. CDR3 sequence (DNA): TGCGCCAGCAGCCCATCCCCCCTGACAGAGAGGAACACTGAAGCTTTCTTT. Protein product: CASSPSPLTERNTEAFF.

The table lists this clonotype with a few counts. The chain recombines TRBV20-1 with TRBJ1-5, with 7 bases aligning to TRBD1. Looked up from germline, CDR1 is DFQATT and CDR2 is SNEGSKA (reference sequence). V lost 2 bases to trimming and J lost 0 bases; unmatched junction nucleotides: 4. This CDR3 is 15 amino acids long. The CDR3 loop reads CSARPTGSSNQPQHF. CDR3 in DNA: TGCAGTGCTAGACCGACAGGGAGTAGCAATCAGCCCCAGCATTTT.

In this sample, this clonotype turned up a few times. The chain employs TRBV20-1 and TRBJ1-1; tentatively, D is TRBD1 (6 bases). CDR1 and CDR2 from the germline V gene are DFQATT and SNEGSKA (reference sequence). V lost 4 bases, J lost 4 bases, and 19 bases lay in between. The CDR3 spans 15 residues. CDR3 residues: CSAKDTQGDGTEAFF. CDR3 nucleotide sequence: TGCAGTGCTAAAGATACACAGGGAGACGGCACTGAAGCTTTCTTT.

The J gene is TRBJ1-1, the V gene TRBV4-2, with a possible D match to TRBD1 (5 bases). This CDR3 has 16 residues. Germline values: CDR1 LGHNA, CDR2 YNFKEQ. The V and J ends lost 4 bases and 5 bases respectively, with 20 bases between them. The CDR3 spells CASSRIMAPKGTEAFF. The CDR3 nucleotides are TGTGCCAGCAGCCGGATCATGGCCCCCAAGGGGACTGAAGCTTTCTTT.

Only a few counts were recorded for this clonotype. The chain is built from TRBV29-1 and TRBJ1-5; the D is unclear. CDR1 and CDR2 from the germline V gene are SQVTM and ANQGSEA. The germline V and J ends were trimmed by 4 bases and 5 bases, with 6 bases remaining between them. This CDR3 has 11 residues. The CDR3 protein is CSVGQDQPQHF. The CDR3 region has the DNA TGCAGCGTTGGTCAGGATCAGCCCCAGCATTTT.

This clonotype was seen a few times. The chain carries TRBV11-2 and TRBJ2-3; D ambiguous. V was shortened by 5 bases and J by 6 bases, with 12 bases between the two germline ends. CDR3 length: 13 amino acids. From germline, CDR1 is SGHAT and CDR2 FQNNGV. The CDR3 spells CASSTFKEDTQYF. CDR3 DNA sequence: TGTGCCAGCAGCACATTTAAGGAGGATACGCAGTATTTT.

Written as DNA, the CDR3 is TGCAGCGCCGTAGCGGGTCGGCGCTCCGGGGAGCTGTTTTTT. This codes for CSAVAGRRSGELFF. V gene TRBV29-1 combines with J gene TRBJ2-2, with TRBD2 identical over 7 bases. This CDR3 is 14 amino acids long. In germline, CDR1 is SQVTM, CDR2 ANQGSEA. The J segment lost 6 bases and the V segment lost 7 bases, leaving 11 bases of the junction unmatched.

This clonotype was seen a few times. V usage is TRBV29-1 and J usage is TRBJ1-1; D gene ambiguous. Germline V gene data show CDR1 as SQVTM and CDR2 as ANQGSEA. V lost 4 bases and J 0 bases, leaving 9 bases between the germline ends. The CDR3 has 13 residues. The CDR3 protein is CSVVWPMNTEAFF. As DNA, the CDR3 is TGCAGCGTTGTGTGGCCTATGAACACTGAAGCTTTCTTT.

The chain links TRBV12-3 or TRBV12-4 to TRBJ2-3; D may correspond to TRBD1 or TRBD2 (5 bases each). The CDR3 spans 12 residues. Trimming cost V 4 bases and J 7 bases, with 9 bases left between them. The chain's CDR3 is CASSSGPYTQYF. CDR3 nucleotide sequence: TGTGCCAGCAGTTCGGGACCTTATACGCAGTATTTT.

The chain couples TRBV5-1 to TRBJ2-7; 10 bases map to TRBD1. Losses at the gene ends were 4 bases for V and 6 bases for J; bases not matched to a gene: 10. Germline loops: CDR1 SGHRS, CDR2 YFSETQ. The CDR3 is made up of 15 amino acids. The CDR3 protein is CASSLGTGVLLEQYF. CDR3 coding DNA: TGCGCCAGCAGCCTAGGGACAGGGGTCCTACTCGAGCAGTACTTC.

This clonotype has just a few counts. The chain uses TRBV10-3 and TRBJ2-1; a possible D gene is TRBD1 (6 bases). This CDR3 is 12 amino acids long. The V gene lost 6 bases and the J gene lost 9 bases, with 12 bases spanning the gap. Germline V CDR1 and CDR2: ENHRY, SYGVKD. The DNA for the CDR3 is TGTGCCATCAGCTCAGGGGAGATTGAGCAGTTCTTC. It codes for CAISSGEIEQFF.

This clonotype was seen a few times. The chain joins TRBV20-1 to TRBJ2-2; 9 bases are a match to TRBD2. Germline V lookup: CDR1 DFQATT, CDR2 SNEGSKA (reference sequence). The junction had 7 bases not matched to a gene; V was cut back by 0 bases and J by 2 bases. This CDR3 has 17 residues. For the CDR3, the DNA is TGCAGTGCTAGAGATGTCGTTCTAGCGGGAAACACCGGGGAGCTGTTTTTT. This codes for CSARDVVLAGNTGELFF.

This clonotype was detected only a few times. The rearrangement uses TRBV20-1 and TRBJ2-1, with 10 bases that match TRBD2. Per germline, CDR1 DFQATT and CDR2 SNEGSKA (reference sequence). The CDR3 runs to 14 residues. V lost 4 bases to trimming and J lost 7 bases; unmatched junction nucleotides: 7. CDR3 coding DNA: TGCAGTGCTAATAGCGGGGGGCCCCAAAATGAGCAGTTCTTC. Protein sequence: CSANSGGPQNEQFF.